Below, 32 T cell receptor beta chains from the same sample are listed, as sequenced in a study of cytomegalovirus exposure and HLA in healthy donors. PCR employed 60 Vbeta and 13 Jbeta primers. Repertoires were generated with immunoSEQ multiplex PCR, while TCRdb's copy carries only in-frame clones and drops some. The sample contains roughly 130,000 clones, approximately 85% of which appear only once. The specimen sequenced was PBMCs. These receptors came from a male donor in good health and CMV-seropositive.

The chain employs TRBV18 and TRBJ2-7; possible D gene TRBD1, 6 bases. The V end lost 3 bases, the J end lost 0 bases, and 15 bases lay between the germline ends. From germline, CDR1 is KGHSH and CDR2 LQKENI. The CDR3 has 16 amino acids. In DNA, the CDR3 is TGTGCCAGCTCACCGACAAGACAGGTGGCCTCCTACGAGCAGTACTTC. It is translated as CASSPTRQVASYEQYF.

CDR3 loop: CASSESAGVIDTQYF. CDR3 coding DNA: TGTGCCAGCAGCGAATCGGCGGGAGTTATAGATACGCAGTATTTT. The chain carries TRBV11-2 and TRBJ2-3, with 7 bases lining up with TRBD2. V shed 5 bases and J 5 bases; nucleotides not matched to a gene: 10. The germline CDR1 and CDR2 sequences are SGHAT and FQNNGV. The CDR3 loop spans 15 amino acids. Together with reference TRBV11-2 and TRBJ2-3, the CDR3 gives the full variable domain: EAGVAQSPRYKIIEKRQSVAFWCNPISGHATLYWYQQILGQGPKLLIQFQNNGVVDDSQLPKDRFSAERLKGVDSTLKIQPAKLEDSAVYLCASSESAGVIDTQYFGPGTRLTVL.

DNA of the CDR3: TGCGCCAGCAGCGCCGAGACTAGCGCTGTAGACGAGCAGTACTTC. Encoded protein: CASSAETSAVDEQYF. The J gene is TRBJ2-5, the V gene TRBV5-1; 8 nucleotides agree with TRBD2. Judging by the DNA end, TRBJ2-7 fits better; the J call may be wrong. The CDR3 is 15 amino acids. From germline, CDR1 is SGHRS and CDR2 YFSETQ.

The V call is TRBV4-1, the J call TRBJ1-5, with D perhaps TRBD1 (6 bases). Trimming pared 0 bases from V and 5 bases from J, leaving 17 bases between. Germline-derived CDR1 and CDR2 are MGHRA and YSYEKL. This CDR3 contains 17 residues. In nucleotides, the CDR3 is TGCGCCAGCAGCCAAGAGACGCAGGGGTGGCTAGATCAGCCCCAGCATTTT. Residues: CASSQETQGWLDQPQHF.

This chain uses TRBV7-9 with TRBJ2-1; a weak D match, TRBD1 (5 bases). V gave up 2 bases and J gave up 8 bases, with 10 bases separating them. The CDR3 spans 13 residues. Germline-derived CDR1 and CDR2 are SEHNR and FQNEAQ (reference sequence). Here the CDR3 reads CASSLNSRDEQFF. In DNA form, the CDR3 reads TGTGCCAGCAGCTTAAACAGCAGGGATGAGCAGTTCTTC.

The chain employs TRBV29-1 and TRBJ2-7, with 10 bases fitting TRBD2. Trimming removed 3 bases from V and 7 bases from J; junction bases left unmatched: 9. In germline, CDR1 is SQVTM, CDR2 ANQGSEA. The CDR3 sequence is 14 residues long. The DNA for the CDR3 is TGCAGCGTTGATGGAAGCGGGGGGGGTTGGGAGCAGTACTTC. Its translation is CSVDGSGGGWEQYF.

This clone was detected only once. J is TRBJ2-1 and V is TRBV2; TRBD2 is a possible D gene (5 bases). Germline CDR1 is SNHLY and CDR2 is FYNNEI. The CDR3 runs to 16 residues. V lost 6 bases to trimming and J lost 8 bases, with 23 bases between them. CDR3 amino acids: CASSRRIQRDRHEQFF. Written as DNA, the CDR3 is TGTGCCAGCAGCCGCAGAATCCAACGGGATAGACATGAGCAGTTCTTC.

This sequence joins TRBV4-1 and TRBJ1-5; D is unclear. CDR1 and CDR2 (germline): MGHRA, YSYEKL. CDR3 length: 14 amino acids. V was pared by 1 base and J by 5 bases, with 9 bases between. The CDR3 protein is CASSQVPSYQPQHF. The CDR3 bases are TGCGCCAGCAGCCAAGTTCCTAGTTATCAGCCCCAGCATTTT.

This CDR3 is CSASRNEQYF. The DNA for the CDR3 is TGCAGTGCTAGCAGGAACGAGCAGTACTTC. The gene calls are TRBV20-1 and TRBJ2-7; no definite D call. The V gene lost 3 bases and the J gene lost 5 bases, with 5 bases spanning the gap. CDR3 length equals 10 residues. The germline gives CDR1 DFQATT, CDR2 SNEGSKA (reference sequence).

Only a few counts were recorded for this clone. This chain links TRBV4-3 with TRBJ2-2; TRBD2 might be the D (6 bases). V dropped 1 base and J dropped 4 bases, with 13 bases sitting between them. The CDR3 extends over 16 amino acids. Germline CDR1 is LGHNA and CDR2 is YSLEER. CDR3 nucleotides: TGCGCCAGCAGCCAAGGTCTTCGGGAGCTCACCGGGGAGCTGTTTTTT. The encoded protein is CASSQGLRELTGELFF.

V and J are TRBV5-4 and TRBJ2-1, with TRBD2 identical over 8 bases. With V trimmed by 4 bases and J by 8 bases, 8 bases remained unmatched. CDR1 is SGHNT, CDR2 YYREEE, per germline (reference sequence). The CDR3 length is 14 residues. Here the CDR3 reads CASSLKREWDEQFF. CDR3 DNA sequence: TGTGCCAGCAGCCTTAAGCGGGAGTGGGATGAGCAGTTCTTC. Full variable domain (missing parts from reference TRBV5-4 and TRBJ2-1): ETGVTQSPTHLIKTRGQQVTLRCSSQSGHNTVSWYQQALGQGPQFIFQYYREEENGRGNFPPRFSGLQFPNYSSELNVNALELDDSALYLCASSLKREWDEQFFGPGTRLTVL.

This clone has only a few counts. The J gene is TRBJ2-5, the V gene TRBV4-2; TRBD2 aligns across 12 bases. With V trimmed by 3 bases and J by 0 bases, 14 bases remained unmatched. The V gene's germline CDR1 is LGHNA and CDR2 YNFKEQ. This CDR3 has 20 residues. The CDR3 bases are TGTGCCAGCAGCCAGGCCCCACCTAGCGGGAGGGCCGGGTACCAAGAGACCCAGTACTTC. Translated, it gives CASSQAPPSGRAGYQETQYF.

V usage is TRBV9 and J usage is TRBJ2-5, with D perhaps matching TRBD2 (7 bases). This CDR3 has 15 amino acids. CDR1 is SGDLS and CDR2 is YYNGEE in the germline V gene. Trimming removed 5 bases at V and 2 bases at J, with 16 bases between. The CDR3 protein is CASSEGRGAQETQYF. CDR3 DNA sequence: TGTGCCAGCAGTGAAGGACGGGGGGCACAAGAGACCCAGTACTTC.

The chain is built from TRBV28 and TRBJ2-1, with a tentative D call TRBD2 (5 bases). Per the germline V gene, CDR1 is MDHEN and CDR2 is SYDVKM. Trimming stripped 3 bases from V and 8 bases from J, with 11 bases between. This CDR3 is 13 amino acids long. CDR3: CASSLPSSDEQFF. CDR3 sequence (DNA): TGTGCCAGCAGTTTGCCTAGCTCGGATGAGCAGTTCTTC.

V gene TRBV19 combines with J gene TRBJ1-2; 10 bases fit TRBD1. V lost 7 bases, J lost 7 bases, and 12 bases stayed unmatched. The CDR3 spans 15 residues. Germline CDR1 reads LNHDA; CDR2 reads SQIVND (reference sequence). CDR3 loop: CASTKKDRGISGYTF. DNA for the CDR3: TGTGCCAGTACCAAAAAGGACAGGGGGATTAGTGGCTACACCTTC.

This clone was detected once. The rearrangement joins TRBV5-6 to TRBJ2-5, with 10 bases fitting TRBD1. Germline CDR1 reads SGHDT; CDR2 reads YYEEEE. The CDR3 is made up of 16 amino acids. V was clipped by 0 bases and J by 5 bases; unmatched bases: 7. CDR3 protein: CASSLEATGGLETQYF. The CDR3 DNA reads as TGTGCCAGCAGCTTGGAAGCGACAGGGGGCTTGGAGACCCAGTACTTC.

Written as DNA, the CDR3 is TGCGCCAGCAGCCAAGGGGAGGCCCCTGAAGCTTTCTTT. It specifies CASSQGEAPEAFF. The chain carries TRBV4-3 and TRBJ1-1; D call uncertain. Per germline, CDR1 LGHNA and CDR2 YSLEER. Trimming stripped 1 base from V and 6 bases from J, with 9 bases between. This CDR3 is built from 13 residues.

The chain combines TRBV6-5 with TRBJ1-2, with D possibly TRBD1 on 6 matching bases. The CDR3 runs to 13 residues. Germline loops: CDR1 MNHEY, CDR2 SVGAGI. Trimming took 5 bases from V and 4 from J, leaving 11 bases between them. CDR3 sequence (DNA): TGTGCCAGCAGTGTTGGACAGAGCTATGGCTACACCTTC. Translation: CASSVGQSYGYTF.

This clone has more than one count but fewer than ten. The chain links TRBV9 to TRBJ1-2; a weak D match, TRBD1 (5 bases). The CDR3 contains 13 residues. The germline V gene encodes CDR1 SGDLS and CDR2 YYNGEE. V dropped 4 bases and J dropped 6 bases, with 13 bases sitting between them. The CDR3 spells CASSTGGNHGYTF. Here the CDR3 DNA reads TGTGCCAGCAGCACGGGGGGAAACCATGGCTACACCTTC.

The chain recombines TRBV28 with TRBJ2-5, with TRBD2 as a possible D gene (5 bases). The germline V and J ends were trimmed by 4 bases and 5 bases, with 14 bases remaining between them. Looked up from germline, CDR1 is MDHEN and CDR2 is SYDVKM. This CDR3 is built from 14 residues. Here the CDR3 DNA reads TGTGCCAGCAGTTCCGGCGGAGCGGCGGAGACCCAGTACTTC. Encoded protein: CASSSGGAAETQYF.

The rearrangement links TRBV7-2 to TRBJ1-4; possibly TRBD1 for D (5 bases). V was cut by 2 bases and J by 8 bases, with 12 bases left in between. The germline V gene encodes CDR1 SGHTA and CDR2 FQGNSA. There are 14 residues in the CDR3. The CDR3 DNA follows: TGTGCCAGCAGCTTACGGGGGTTTAACGAAAAACTGTTTTTT. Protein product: CASSLRGFNEKLFF. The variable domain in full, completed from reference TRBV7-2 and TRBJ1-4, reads GAGVSQSPSNKVTEKGKDVELRCDPISGHTALYWYRQSLGQGLEFLIYFQGNSAPDKSGLPSDRFSAERTGGSVSTLTIQRTQQEDSAVYLCASSLRGFNEKLFFGSGTQLSVL.

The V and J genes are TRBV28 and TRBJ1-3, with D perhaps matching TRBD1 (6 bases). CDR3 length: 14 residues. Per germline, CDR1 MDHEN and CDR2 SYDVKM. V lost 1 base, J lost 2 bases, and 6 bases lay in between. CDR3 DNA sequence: TGTGCCAGCAGTTTATACAGGGCTGGAAACACCATATATTTT. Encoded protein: CASSLYRAGNTIYF. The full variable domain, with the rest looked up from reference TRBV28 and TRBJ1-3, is DVKVTQSSRYLVKRTGEKVFLECVQDMDHENMFWYRQDPGLGLRLIYFSYDVKMKEKGDIPEGYSVSREKKERFSLILESASTNQTSMYLCASSLYRAGNTIYFGEGSWLTVV.

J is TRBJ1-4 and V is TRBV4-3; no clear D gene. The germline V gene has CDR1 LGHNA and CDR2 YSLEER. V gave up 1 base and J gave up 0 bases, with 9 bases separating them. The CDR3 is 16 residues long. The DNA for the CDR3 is TGCGCCAGCAGCCAAGGGGTCGGAGCAACTAATGAAAAACTGTTTTTT. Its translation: CASSQGVGATNEKLFF.

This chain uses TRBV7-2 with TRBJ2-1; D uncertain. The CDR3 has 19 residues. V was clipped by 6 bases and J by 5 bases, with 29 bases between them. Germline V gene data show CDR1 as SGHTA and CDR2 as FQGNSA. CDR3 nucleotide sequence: TGTGCCAGCAGAAAAAAGTGGTTTTCTGAGGTGTTAGTAGACAATGAGCAGTTCTTC. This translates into CASRKKWFSEVLVDNEQFF.

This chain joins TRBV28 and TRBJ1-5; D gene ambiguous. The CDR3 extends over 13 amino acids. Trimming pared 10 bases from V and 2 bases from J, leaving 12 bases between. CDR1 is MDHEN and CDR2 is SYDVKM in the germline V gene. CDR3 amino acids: CATKNLGNQPQHF. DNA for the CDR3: TGTGCCACCAAGAATTTAGGCAATCAGCCCCAGCATTTT.

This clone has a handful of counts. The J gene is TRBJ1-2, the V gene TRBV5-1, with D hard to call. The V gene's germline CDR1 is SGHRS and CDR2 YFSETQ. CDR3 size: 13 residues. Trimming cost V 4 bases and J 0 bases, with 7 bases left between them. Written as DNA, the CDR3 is TGCGCCAGCAGCCAAACAGCTAACTATGGCTACACCTTC. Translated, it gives CASSQTANYGYTF.

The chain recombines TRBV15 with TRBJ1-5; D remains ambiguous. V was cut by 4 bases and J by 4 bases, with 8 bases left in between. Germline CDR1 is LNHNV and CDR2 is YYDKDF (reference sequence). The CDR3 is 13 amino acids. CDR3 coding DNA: TGTGCCACCAGCACGGGGTTTAATCAGCCCCAGCATTTT. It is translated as CATSTGFNQPQHF.

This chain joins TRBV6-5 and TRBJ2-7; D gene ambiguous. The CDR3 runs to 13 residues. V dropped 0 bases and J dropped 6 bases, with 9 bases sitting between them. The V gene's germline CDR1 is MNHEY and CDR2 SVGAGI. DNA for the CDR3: TGTGCCAGCAGTTACTCGAGCCTTGGCGAGCAGTACTTC. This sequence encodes CASSYSSLGEQYF.

CDR3 protein: CASLHRPSGGRAAEAFF. CDR3 coding DNA: TGTGCCAGTCTACATCGCCCATCCGGGGGTAGGGCGGCTGAAGCTTTCTTT. The chain carries TRBV19 and TRBJ1-1, with D perhaps matching TRBD1 (5 bases). The CDR3 has 17 amino acids. The ends were cut back, 8 bases at V and 6 bases at J, with 28 bases in the middle. Germline V CDR1 and CDR2: LNHDA, SQIVND (reference sequence).

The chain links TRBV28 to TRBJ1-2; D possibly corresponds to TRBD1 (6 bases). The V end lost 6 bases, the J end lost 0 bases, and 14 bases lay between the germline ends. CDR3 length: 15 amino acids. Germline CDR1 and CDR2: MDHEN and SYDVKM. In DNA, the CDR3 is TGTGCCAGCAGCCGGACAGACCCCACTAACTATGGCTACACCTTC. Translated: CASSRTDPTNYGYTF.

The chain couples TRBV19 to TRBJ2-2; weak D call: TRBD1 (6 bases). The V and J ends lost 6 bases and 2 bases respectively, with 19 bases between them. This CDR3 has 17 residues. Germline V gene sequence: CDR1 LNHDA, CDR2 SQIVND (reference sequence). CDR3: CASRPLSWDINTGELFF. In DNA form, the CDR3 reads TGTGCCAGTAGACCCTTATCGTGGGACATCAACACCGGGGAGCTGTTTTTT. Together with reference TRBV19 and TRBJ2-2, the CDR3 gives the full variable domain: DGGITQSPKYLFRKEGQNVTLSCEQNLNHDAMYWYRQDPGQGLRLIYYSQIVNDFQKGDIAEGYSVSREKKESFPLTVTSAQKNPTAFYLCASRPLSWDINTGELFFGEGSRLTVL.

The CDR3 DNA reads TGTGCCTGGAGTTCCCAGAACACCGGGGAGCTGTTTTTT. Translating it yields CAWSSQNTGELFF. The chain has TRBV30 and TRBJ2-2; D is ambiguous. This CDR3 is built from 13 residues. V lost 2 bases and J lost 1, with 5 bases in between. In germline, CDR1 is GTSNPN, CDR2 SVGIG (reference sequence).